This T cell receptor (beta chain) was sequenced during a study of blood T cell repertoires in COVID-19. On the study more broadly: Spain, Italy and the United States supplied samples that represented acute and convalescent COVID-19. Sources were T cells, B-cell-depleted T cells, or PBMCs; the material itself was cDNA or gDNA.

J lost 8 bases, V lost 5 bases, and 6 bases had no gene match. Germline loops: CDR1 SEHNR, CDR2 FQNEAQ (reference sequence). The CDR3 consists of 14 residues. Original analysis: Nucleated cell counts were estimated from reference gene primer amplification. Profiled with immunoSEQ multiplex PCR; TCRdb holds only in-frame clones, not every one. The V and J calls and the clone size are those of that table, but D and trimming were determined from the DNA. The sample includes approximately 100,000 clones, about 87% of them seen just once. This receptor was taken from a woman in her forties or fifties with acute or convalescent COVID-19. The chain employs TRBV7-9 and TRBJ1-4, with 9 nucleotides matching TRBD1. What was sequenced was peripheral blood. Here the CDR3 DNA reads TGTGCCAGCAGCACGAGGACAGGGGCCGAAAAACTGTTTTTT. This encodes CASSTRTGAEKLFF.